The T cell receptor (beta chain) described here comes from a study of OX40 agonist ivuxolimab in advanced cancers. Germline-derived CDR1 and CDR2 are GTSNPN and SVGIG (reference sequence). The CDR3 extends over 17 amino acids. V was clipped by 4 bases and J by 5 bases; unmatched bases: 12. This table comes from immunoSEQ multiplex PCR, and its TCRdb copy is limited to in-frame clones, with some not included. The sample contains about 45,000 clones, 70% to 90% of which appear only once. Drawing of blood for sampling happened at baseline, at cycle 4 day 1, and at cycle 7 day 1. Study-wide results and limits: Dose levels from 0.1 to 3.0 mg/kg saw CD4+ and CD8+ blood T cells expand clonally by week 6. The average count of expanded clones was higher among CD8+ T cells than among CD4+. Relatively little clonal expansion, among the lowest observed, appeared in partial responders at 0.1-3.0 mg/kg.

This clone has a single count. The antigen is unknown. The J gene is TRBJ2-1, the V gene TRBV30; 12 nucleotides agree with TRBD2. This clonotype was obtained from an adult with an advanced solid tumor such as melanoma, head and neck, liver or kidney cancer. Sequenced material: CD4+ or CD8+ T cells sorted from blood, taken in a trial of the OX40 agonist ivuxolimab. DNA of the CDR3: TGTGCCTGGAACCCCCCCGGGACTAGCGGGCTGAACAATGAGCAGTTCTTC. As protein: CAWNPPGTSGLNNEQFF. The variable domain in full, completed from reference TRBV30 and TRBJ2-1, reads SQTIHQWPATLVQPVGSPLSLECTVEGTSNPNLYWYRQAAGRGLQLLFYSVGIGQISSEVPQNLSASRPQDRQFILSSKKLLLSDSGFYLCAWNPPGTSGLNNEQFFGPGTRLTVL.